This T cell receptor (beta chain) was sequenced for a study of shared clonotypes between healthy human individuals. Worth noting for this clone: A far larger clone lies a single base away; this is likely a read error. The same CDR3 can be traced to other DNA sequences in this sample.

Assay used: immunoSEQ multiplex PCR; TCRdb lists only in-frame clones, some missing. The sample contains around 500,000 clones, around 85% of which appear only once. Germline lookup yields CDR1 MNHNS and CDR2 SASEGT. This CDR3 contains 13 residues. The chain recombines TRBV6-1 with TRBJ2-5, with 9 bases matching TRBD1. The J call may be in error: the DNA end matches TRBJ2-7 better. The sample was PBMCs. This TCR was sampled from a woman aged 40 to 50 in good health. Some clones in this sample may be carry-over from other donors' samples. CDR3 region: CASNPTGGYEQYF. The CDR3 nucleotides are TGCGCCAGCAACCCGACAGGGGGCTACGAGCAGTACTTC.